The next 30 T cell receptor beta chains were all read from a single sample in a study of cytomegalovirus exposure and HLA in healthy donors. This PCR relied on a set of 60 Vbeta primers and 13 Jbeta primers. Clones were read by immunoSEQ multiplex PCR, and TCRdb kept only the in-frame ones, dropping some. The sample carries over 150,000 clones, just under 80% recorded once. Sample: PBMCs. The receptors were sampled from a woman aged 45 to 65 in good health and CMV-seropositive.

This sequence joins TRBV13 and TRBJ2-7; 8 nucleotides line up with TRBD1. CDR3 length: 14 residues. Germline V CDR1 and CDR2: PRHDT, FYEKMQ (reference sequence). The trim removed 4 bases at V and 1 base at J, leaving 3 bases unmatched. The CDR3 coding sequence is TGTGCCAGCAGCTACGGACAGGGATCCTACGAGCAGTACTTC. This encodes CASSYGQGSYEQYF. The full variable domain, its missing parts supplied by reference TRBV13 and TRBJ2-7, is AAGVIQSPRHLIKEKRETATLKCYPIPRHDTVYWYQQGPGQDPQFLISFYEKMQSDKGSIPDRFSAQQFSDYHSELNMSSLELGDSALYFCASSYGQGSYEQYFGPGTRLTVT.

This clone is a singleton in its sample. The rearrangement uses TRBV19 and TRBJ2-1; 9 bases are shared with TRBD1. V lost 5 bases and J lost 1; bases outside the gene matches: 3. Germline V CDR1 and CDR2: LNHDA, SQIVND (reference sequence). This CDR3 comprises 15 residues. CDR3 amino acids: CASSVDRGSYNEQFF. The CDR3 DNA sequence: TGTGCCAGTAGTGTGGACAGGGGATCCTACAATGAGCAGTTCTTC.

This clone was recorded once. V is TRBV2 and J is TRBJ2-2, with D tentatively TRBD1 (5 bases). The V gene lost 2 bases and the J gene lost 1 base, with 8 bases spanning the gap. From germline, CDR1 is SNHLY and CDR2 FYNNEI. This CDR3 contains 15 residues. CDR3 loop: CASSEWGRNTGELFF. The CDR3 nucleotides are TGTGCCAGCAGTGAATGGGGCAGGAACACCGGGGAGCTGTTTTTT.

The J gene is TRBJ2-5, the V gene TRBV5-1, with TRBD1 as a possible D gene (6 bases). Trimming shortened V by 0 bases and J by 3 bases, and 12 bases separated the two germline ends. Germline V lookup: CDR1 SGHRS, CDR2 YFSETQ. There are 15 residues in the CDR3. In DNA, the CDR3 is TGCGCCAGCAGCTTGGTCTCAGGGGCTAAAGAGACCCAGTACTTC. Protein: CASSLVSGAKETQYF. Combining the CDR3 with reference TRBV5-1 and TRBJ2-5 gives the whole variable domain KAGVTQTPRYLIKTRGQQVTLSCSPISGHRSVSWYQQTPGQGLQFLFEYFSETQRNKGNFPGRFSGRQFSNSRSEMNVSTLELGDSALYLCASSLVSGAKETQYFGPGTRLLVL.

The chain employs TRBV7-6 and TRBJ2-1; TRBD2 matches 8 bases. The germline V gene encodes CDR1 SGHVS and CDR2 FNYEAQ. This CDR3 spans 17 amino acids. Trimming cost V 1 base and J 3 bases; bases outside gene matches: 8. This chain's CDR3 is CASSLVGRGAYYNEQFF. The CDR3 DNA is TGTGCCAGCAGCTTAGTGGGGCGGGGGGCCTACTACAATGAGCAGTTCTTC.

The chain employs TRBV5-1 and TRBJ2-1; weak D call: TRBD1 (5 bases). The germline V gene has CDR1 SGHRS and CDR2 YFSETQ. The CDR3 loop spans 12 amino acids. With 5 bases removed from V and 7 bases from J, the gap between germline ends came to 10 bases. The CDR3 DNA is TGCGCCAGCAGGGCCGACAGTAATGAGCAGTTCTTC. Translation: CASRADSNEQFF.

The CDR3 DNA follows: TGTGCCAGCAGTTTTGGTTCCCTATCTGGAAACACCATATATTTT. Its protein product is CASSFGSLSGNTIYF. This sequence joins TRBV6-6 and TRBJ1-3; unclear D gene. Germline CDR1 reads MNHNY; CDR2 reads SVGAGI (reference sequence). The CDR3 length is 15 residues. V lost 4 bases, J lost 1 base, and 11 bases lay in between.

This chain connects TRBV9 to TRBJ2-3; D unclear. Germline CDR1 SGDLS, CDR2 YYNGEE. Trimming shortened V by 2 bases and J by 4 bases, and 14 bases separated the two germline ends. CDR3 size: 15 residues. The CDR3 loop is CASSVSSGVADTQYF. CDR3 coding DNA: TGTGCCAGCAGCGTTAGCTCTGGAGTCGCAGATACGCAGTATTTT. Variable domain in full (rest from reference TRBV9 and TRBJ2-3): DSGVTQTPKHLITATGQRVTLRCSPRSGDLSVYWYQQSLDQGLQFLIQYYNGEERAKGNILERFSAQQFPDLHSELNLSSLELGDSALYFCASSVSSGVADTQYFGPGTRLTVL.

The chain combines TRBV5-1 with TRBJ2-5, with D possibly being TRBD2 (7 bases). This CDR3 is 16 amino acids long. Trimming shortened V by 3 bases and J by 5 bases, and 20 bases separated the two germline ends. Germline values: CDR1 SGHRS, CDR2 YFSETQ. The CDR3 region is CASSSGRGGGRETQYF. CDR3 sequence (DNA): TGCGCCAGCAGCTCGGGGAGGGGCGGGGGCCGGGAGACCCAGTACTTC.

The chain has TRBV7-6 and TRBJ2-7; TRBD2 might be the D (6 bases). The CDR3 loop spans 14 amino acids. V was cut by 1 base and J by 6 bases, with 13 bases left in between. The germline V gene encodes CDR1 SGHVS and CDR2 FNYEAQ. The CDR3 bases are TGTGCCAGCAGCTTAGAAGCGGGCGGGATCGAGCAGTACTTC. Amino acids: CASSLEAGGIEQYF.

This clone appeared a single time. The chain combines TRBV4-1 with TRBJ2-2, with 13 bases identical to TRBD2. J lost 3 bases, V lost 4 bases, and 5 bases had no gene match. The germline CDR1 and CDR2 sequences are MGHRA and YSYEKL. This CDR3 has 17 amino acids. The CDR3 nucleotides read TGCGCCAGCAGCCCACTAGGACTAGCGGGGGACACCGGGGAGCTGTTTTTT. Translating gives CASSPLGLAGDTGELFF.

The CDR3 spells CASSVSPGGANTEAFF. The CDR3 DNA reads as TGTGCCAGCAGCGTGTCCCCGGGGGGGGCTAACACTGAAGCTTTCTTT. V usage is TRBV9 and J usage is TRBJ1-1; D might be TRBD1 (6 bases). Trimming pared 2 bases from V and 2 bases from J, leaving 16 bases between. The CDR3 runs to 16 residues. CDR1 and CDR2 (germline): SGDLS, YYNGEE.

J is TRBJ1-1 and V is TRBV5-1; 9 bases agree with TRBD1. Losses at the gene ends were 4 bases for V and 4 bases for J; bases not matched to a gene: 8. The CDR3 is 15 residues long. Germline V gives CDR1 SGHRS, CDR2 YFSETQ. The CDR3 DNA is TGCGCCAGCAGCGTAACAGGGGGCTCGGGCACTGAAGCTTTCTTT. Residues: CASSVTGGSGTEAFF.

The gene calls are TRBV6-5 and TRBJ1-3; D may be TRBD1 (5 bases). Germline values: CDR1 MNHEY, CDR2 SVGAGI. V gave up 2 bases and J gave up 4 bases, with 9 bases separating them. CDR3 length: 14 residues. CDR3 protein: CASSYGGSGNTIYF. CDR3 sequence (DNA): TGTGCCAGCAGTTACGGGGGGTCAGGAAACACCATATATTTT.

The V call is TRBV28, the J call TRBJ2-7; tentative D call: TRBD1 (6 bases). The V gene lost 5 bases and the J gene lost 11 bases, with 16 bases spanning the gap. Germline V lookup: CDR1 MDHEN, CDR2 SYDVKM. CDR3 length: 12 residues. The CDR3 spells CASSAPQGREYF. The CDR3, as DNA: TGTGCCAGCAGTGCCCCACAGGGTAGGGAGTACTTC.

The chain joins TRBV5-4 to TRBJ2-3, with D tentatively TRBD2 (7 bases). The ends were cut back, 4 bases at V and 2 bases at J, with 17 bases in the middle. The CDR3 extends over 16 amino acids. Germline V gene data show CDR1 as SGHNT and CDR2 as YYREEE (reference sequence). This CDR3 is CASSRLGGLPTDTQYF. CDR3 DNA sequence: TGTGCCAGCAGCCGACTCGGGGGGCTCCCCACAGATACGCAGTATTTT. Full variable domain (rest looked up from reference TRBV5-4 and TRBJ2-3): ETGVTQSPTHLIKTRGQQVTLRCSSQSGHNTVSWYQQALGQGPQFIFQYYREEENGRGNFPPRFSGLQFPNYSSELNVNALELDDSALYLCASSRLGGLPTDTQYFGPGTRLTVL.

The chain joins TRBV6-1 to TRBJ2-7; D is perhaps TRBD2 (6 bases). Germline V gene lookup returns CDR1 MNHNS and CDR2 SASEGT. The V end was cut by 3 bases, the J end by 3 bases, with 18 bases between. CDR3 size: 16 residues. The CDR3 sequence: CASSDLGRLGIYEQYF. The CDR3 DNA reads TGTGCCAGCAGTGATCTAGGGAGGTTGGGAATCTACGAGCAGTACTTC.

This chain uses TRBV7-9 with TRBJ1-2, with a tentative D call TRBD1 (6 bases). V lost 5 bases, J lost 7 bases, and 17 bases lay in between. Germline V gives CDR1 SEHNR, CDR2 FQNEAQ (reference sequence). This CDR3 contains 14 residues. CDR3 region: CASSGTQGSVGYTF. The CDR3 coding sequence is TGTGCCAGCAGCGGGACACAGGGTTCGGTTGGCTACACCTTC.

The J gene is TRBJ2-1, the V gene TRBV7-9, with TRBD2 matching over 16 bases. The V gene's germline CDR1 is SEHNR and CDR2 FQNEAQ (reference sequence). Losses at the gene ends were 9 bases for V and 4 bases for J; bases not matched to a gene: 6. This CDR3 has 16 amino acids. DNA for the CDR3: TGTGCCAGTGGGACTAGCGGGGGGGGCCGTTACAATGAGCAGTTCTTC. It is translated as CASGTSGGGRYNEQFF. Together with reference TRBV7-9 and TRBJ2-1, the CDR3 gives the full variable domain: DTGVSQNPRHKITKRGQNVTFRCDPISEHNRLYWYRQTLGQGPEFLTYFQNEAQLEKSRLLSDRFSAERPKGSFSTLEIQRTEQGDSAMYLCASGTSGGGRYNEQFFGPGTRLTVL.

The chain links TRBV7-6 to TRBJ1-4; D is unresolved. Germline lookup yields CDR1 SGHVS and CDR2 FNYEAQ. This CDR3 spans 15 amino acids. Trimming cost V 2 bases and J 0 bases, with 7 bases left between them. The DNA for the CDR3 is TGTGCCAGCAGCTTAATGGGCTCAACTAATGAAAAACTGTTTTTT. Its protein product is CASSLMGSTNEKLFF.

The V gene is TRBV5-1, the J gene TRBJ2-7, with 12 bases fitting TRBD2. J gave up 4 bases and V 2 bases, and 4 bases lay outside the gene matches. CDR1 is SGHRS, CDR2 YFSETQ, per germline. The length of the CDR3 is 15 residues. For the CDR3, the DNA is TGCGCCAGCAGCTTAGCGGGGACTAGCGGGTACGAGCAGTACTTC. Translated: CASSLAGTSGYEQYF.

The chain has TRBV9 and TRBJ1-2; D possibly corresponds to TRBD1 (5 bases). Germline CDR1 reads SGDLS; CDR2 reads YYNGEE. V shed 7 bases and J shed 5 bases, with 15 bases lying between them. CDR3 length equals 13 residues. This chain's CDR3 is CASQSPGEYGYTF. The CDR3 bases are TGTGCCAGCCAATCCCCGGGGGAATATGGCTACACCTTC.

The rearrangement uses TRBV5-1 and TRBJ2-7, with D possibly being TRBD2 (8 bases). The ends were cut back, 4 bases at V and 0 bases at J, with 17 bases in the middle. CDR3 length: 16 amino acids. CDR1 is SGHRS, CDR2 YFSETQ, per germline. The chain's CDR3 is CASSPGGTAISYEQYF. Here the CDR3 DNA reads TGCGCCAGCAGCCCGGGGGGGACAGCGATCTCCTACGAGCAGTACTTC.

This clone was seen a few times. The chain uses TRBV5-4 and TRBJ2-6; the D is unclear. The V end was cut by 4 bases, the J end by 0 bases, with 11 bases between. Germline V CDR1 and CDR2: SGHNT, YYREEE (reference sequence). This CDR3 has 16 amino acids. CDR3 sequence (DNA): TGTGCCAGCAGCCCGGCGACACTCTCTGGGGCCAACGTCCTGACTTTC. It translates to CASSPATLSGANVLTF. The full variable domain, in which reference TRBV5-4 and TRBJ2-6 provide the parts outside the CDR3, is ETGVTQSPTHLIKTRGQQVTLRCSSQSGHNTVSWYQQALGQGPQFIFQYYREEENGRGNFPPRFSGLQFPNYSSELNVNALELDDSALYLCASSPATLSGANVLTFGAGSRLTVL.

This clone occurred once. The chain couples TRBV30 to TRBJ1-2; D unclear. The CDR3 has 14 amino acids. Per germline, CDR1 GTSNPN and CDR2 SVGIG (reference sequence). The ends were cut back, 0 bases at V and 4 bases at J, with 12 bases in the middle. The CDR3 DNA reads TGTGCCTGGAGTGTACGAGGGCGCGGCTATGGCTACACCTTC. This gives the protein CAWSVRGRGYGYTF.

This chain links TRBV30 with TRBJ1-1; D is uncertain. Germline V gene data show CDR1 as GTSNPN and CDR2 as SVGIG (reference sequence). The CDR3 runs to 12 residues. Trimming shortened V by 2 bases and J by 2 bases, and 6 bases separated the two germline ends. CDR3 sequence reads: CAWSLSNTEAFF. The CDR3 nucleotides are TGTGCCTGGAGTCTTTCTAACACTGAAGCTTTCTTT.

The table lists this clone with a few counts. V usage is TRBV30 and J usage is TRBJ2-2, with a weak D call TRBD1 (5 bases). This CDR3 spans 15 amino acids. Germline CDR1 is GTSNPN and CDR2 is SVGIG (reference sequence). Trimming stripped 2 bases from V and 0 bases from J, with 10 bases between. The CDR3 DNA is TGTGCCTGGAGTTGGAAGACAGCGAACACCGGGGAGCTGTTTTTT. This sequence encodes CAWSWKTANTGELFF.

The CDR3 nucleotides read TGTGCCAGCAGCTTCCCGGGACTAAGCTCCTACAATGAGCAGTTCTTC. Protein sequence: CASSFPGLSSYNEQFF. The gene calls are TRBV11-2 and TRBJ2-1; 7 bases align to TRBD2. V lost 3 bases and J lost 0; bases outside the gene matches: 5. This CDR3 spans 16 amino acids. Per germline, CDR1 SGHAT and CDR2 FQNNGV.

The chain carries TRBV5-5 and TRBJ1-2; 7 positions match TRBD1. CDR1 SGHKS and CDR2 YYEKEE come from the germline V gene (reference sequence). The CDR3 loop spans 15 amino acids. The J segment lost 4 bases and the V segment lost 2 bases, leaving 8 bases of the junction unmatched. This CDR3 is CASSLHTGAGYGYTF. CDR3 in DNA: TGTGCCAGCAGCTTACACACAGGGGCCGGCTATGGCTACACCTTC.

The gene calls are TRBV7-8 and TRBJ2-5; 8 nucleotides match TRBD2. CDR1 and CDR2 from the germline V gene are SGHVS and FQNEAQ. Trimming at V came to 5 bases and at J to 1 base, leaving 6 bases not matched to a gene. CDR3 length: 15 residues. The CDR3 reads CASSRIAGSQETQYF. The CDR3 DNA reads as TGTGCCAGCAGCCGTATAGCGGGGTCCCAAGAGACCCAGTACTTC.